Listed here is a single TCR beta chain. TCRdb keeps only in-frame clones here, not all; method: immunoSEQ multiplex PCR. The top ten clones hold roughly 4% of a sample with about 12,000 clones, about 68% of them seen once. Processing released intraepithelial and lamina propria lymphocytes from the graft tissue. The data were taken from a study of graft-versus-host responses after intestinal transplantation. The CDR3 is 15 amino acids. Per the germline V gene, CDR1 is MNHEY and CDR2 is SMNVEV (reference sequence). V lost 3 bases and J lost 3, with 14 bases in between. This TCR came from a human patient who received an intestinal transplant, so some T cells may come from the graft donor. The rearrangement links TRBV27 to TRBJ2-5, with D uncertain. The specimen was ileum tissue, collected about 150 days after intestinal transplantation. The CDR3 reads CASSFAILEKETQYF. CDR3 bases: TGTGCCAGCAGTTTTGCGATTTTGGAGAAAGAGACCCAGTACTTC.